The present entry profiles one T cell receptor (beta chain) with its context. The target antigen is unknown. This specimen belongs to a study of OX40 agonist ivuxolimab in advanced cancers. Study-level points and caveats: Clonal expansion in partial responders at 0.1-3.0 mg/kg ranked among the lowest.

Libraries were prepared by immunoSEQ multiplex PCR; TCRdb keeps only in-frame clonotypes and omits some of them. Among tens of thousands of clones listed, roughly nine tenths were seen once. CDR1 is LNHDA and CDR2 is SQIVND in the germline V gene (reference sequence). The CDR3 loop spans 16 amino acids. The V end was cut by 3 bases, the J end by 5 bases, with 19 bases between. On cycle 4 day 1 and cycle 7 day 1, as well as at baseline, blood was sampled. The clonotype originates from an adult with an advanced solid tumor such as melanoma, head and neck, liver or kidney cancer. The sample here was CD4+ or CD8+ T cells sorted from blood, taken in a trial of the OX40 agonist ivuxolimab. J is TRBJ1-2 and V is TRBV19; D is undetermined. The CDR3 is CASSIGFSASGYGYTF. Here the CDR3 DNA reads TGTGCCAGTAGTATTGGATTCAGCGCTTCGGGGTATGGCTACACCTTC. Looking up the rest from reference TRBV19 and TRBJ1-2 gives the full variable domain: DGGITQSPKYLFRKEGQNVTLSCEQNLNHDAMYWYRQDPGQGLRLIYYSQIVNDFQKGDIAEGYSVSREKKESFPLTVTSAQKNPTAFYLCASSIGFSASGYGYTFGSGTRLTVV.